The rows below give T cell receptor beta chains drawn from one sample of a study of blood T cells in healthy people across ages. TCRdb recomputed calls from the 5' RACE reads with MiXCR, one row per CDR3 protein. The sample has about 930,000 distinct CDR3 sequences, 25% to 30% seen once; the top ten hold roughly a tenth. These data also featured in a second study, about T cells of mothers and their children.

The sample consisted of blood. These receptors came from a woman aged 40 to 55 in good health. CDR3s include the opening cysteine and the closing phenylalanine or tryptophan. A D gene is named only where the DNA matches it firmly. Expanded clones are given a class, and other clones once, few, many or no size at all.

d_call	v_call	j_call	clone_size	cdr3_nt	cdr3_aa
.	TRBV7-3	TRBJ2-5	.	TGTGCCAGCAGCTCCAAGCCCCATTTCCAAGAGACCCAGTACTTC	CASSSKPHFQETQYF
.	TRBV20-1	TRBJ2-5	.	TGCAGTGCTGAGGGGGCCGGGGGACTTCATCGGGAGCAGTACTTC	CSAEGAGGLHREQYF
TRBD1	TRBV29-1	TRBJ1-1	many	TGCAGCGTTGAAGAAGTGCGGACAGGGAAAACTGAAGCTTTCTTT	CSVEEVRTGKTEAFF
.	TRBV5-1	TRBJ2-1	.	TGCGCCAGCAGCTTGGATGGTCTGATCAATGAGCAGTTCTTC	CASSLDGLINEQFF
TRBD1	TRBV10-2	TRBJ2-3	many	TGCGCCAGCAGAGAGACAGGGGCTAGCACAGATACGCAGTATTTT	CASRETGASTDTQYF
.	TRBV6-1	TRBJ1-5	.	TGTGCCAGCACCGGGGACTTTCCACTCAACGGCAATCAGCCCCAGCATTTT	CASTGDFPLNGNQPQHF
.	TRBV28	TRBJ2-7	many	TGCGCCAGCAGCTTGGTTACCTACGAGCAGTACTTC	CASSLVTYEQYF
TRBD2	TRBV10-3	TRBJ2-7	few	TGTGCCATCAGTGGGGGGGGACGCGCCTACGAGCAGTACTTC	CAISGGGRAYEQYF
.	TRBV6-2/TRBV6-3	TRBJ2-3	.	TGTGCCAGCAGGTCCTGGGTGTGGGGTACAGATACGCAGTATTTT	CASRSWVWGTDTQYF
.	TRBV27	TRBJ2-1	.	TGTGCCAGCAGTTCGAACAACAGGGTCCTAGCTACGTTCTTC	CASSSNNRVLATFF
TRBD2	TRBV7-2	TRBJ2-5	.	TGTGCCAGCAGCTTAGCGCCCCCACTAGCGGGGGGGCCTTGGAAGACCCAGTACTTC	CASSLAPPLAGGPWKTQYF
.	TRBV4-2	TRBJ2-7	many	TGTGCCAGCAGCCAAGAGATTGGGGAAGGGGCCTACGAGCAGTACTTC	CASSQEIGEGAYEQYF
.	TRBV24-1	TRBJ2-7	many	TGTGCCACCAGTGATTTGCACAGCCCCTACGAGCAGTACTTC	CATSDLHSPYEQYF
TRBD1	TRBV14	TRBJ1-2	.	TGTGCCAGCAGCCAGACAGGGATCGGTCTATTGGGCTACACCTTC	CASSQTGIGLLGYTF
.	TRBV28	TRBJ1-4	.	TGTGCCAGCAGTTTATCCGGCACTAGTAGTGAAAAACTGTTTTTT	CASSLSGTSSEKLFF
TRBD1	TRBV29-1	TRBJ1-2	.	TGCAGCGCCCATGGGGGACAGAAGAACTATGGCTACACCTTC	CSAHGGQKNYGYTF
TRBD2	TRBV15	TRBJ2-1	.	TGTGCCACCAGCAGAGGACTAGCGGGGAGACACAATGAGCAGTTCTTC	CATSRGLAGRHNEQFF
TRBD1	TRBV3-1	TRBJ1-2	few	TGTGCCAGCAGGTCGGGACAGGGAAGTGGCTACACCTTC	CASRSGQGSGYTF
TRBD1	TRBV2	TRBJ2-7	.	TGTGCCAGCAGTGAATCTTGGACAGGGACGGAAGAGCAGTACTTC	CASSESWTGTEEQYF
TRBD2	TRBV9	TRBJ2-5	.	TGTGCCAGCAGCGTAGCTCCTCTAGCGGGGGGGCGCGAGACCCAGTACTTC	CASSVAPLAGGRETQYF
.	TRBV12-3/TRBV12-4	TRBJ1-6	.	TGTGCCAGCAGTTTAGGGGGTGGGAGATCACCCCTCCACTTT	CASSLGGGRSPLHF
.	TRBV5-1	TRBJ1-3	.	TGCGCCAGCAGATCCACCTTGGTGCCGCGAAACACCATATATTTT	CASRSTLVPRNTIYF
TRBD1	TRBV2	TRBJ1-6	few	TGTGCCAGCAAGGGGCAGGGGGCGCGTAATTCACCCCTCCACTTT	CASKGQGARNSPLHF
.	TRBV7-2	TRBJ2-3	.	TGTGCCAGCAGCTTAGTCCAGGCTCGGTCAGATACGCAGTATTTT	CASSLVQARSDTQYF
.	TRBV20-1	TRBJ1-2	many	TGCAGTGCTCCCCAGGGAACTAACTATGGCTACACCTTC	CSAPQGTNYGYTF
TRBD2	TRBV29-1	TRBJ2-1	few	TGCAGCCTCCGGGGGGGGAGCTACAATGAGCAGTTCTTC	CSLRGGSYNEQFF
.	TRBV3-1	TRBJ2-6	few	TGTGCCAGCGGACGACAGCACTCTGGGGCCAACGTCCTGACTTTC	CASGRQHSGANVLTF
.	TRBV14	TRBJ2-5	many	TGTGCCAGCAGCGAGCAATTAGAGACCCAGTACTTC	CASSEQLETQYF
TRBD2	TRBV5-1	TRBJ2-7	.	TGCGCCAGCAGCTTGGGGCTAGCGGGGGGGACCGAGCAGTACTTC	CASSLGLAGGTEQYF